Following are 30 T cell receptor beta chains from one sample sequenced in a study of glioma-infiltrating T cells after dendritic cell vaccination. Time point specified: after dendritic cell vaccination, including at tumor progression/relapse. Measured with immunoSEQ multiplex PCR; TCRdb has only the in-frame clones, and not every one. The sample has 90,000 to 95,000 clones; 80% to 90% are singletons. The sample consisted of blood, taken after dendritic cell vaccination. These receptors came from a human donor with glioblastoma.

V and J are TRBV6-5 and TRBJ1-1, with a possible D match to TRBD1 (6 bases). CDR1 is MNHEY, CDR2 SVGAGI, per germline. The V end lost 6 bases, the J end lost 1 base, and 12 bases lay between the germline ends. This CDR3 contains 14 residues. CDR3 residues: CASSKTGANTEAFF. As DNA, the CDR3 is TGTGCCAGCAGCAAGACAGGAGCGAACACTGAAGCTTTCTTT.

The chain uses TRBV5-4 and TRBJ1-1, with D maybe TRBD1 (5 bases). The ends were cut back, 7 bases at V and 0 bases at J, with 13 bases in the middle. Per the germline V gene, CDR1 is SGHNT and CDR2 is YYREEE (reference sequence). CDR3 length: 14 residues. CDR3 nucleotide sequence: TGTGCCAGCCGCATACAGGATATGAACACTGAAGCTTTCTTT. Amino acid sequence: CASRIQDMNTEAFF. Combining the CDR3 with reference TRBV5-4 and TRBJ1-1 gives the whole variable domain ETGVTQSPTHLIKTRGQQVTLRCSSQSGHNTVSWYQQALGQGPQFIFQYYREEENGRGNFPPRFSGLQFPNYSSELNVNALELDDSALYLCASRIQDMNTEAFFGQGTRLTVV.

This clone has just one count. V is TRBV4-1 and J is TRBJ1-3, with 7 bases that match TRBD1. This CDR3 has 16 amino acids. The junction had 13 bases not matched to a gene; V was cut back by 4 bases and J by 7 bases. Germline V gene sequence: CDR1 MGHRA, CDR2 YSYEKL. The CDR3 spells CASSRTQGERGNTIYF. Written as DNA, the CDR3 is TGCGCCAGCAGCCGGACTCAGGGGGAGAGAGGGAACACCATATATTTT.

Comment on this clone: This same CDR3 is encoded by further DNA sequences in the sample. The chain is built from TRBV27 and TRBJ2-3, with D tentatively TRBD1 (6 bases). There are 12 residues in the CDR3. The germline V gene has CDR1 MNHEY and CDR2 SMNVEV (reference sequence). V dropped 5 bases and J dropped 5 bases, with 8 bases sitting between them. CDR3 coding DNA: TGTGCCAGCAGTCTCAGGGGAGATACGCAGTATTTT. This translates into CASSLRGDTQYF.

The rearrangement joins TRBV6-4 to TRBJ2-1, with 9 bases fitting TRBD1. The length of the CDR3 is 14 residues. V gave up 3 bases and J gave up 4 bases; unmatched junction bases: 1. Germline V lookup: CDR1 MRHNA, CDR2 SNTAGT. CDR3 in DNA: TGTGCCAGCAGTGAACAGGGGGCTTACAATGAGCAGTTCTTC. Protein sequence: CASSEQGAYNEQFF.

The genes are TRBV25-1 and TRBJ1-1, with 10 bases fitting TRBD1. This CDR3 is 17 amino acids long. In germline, CDR1 is MGHDK, CDR2 SYGVNS. Losses at the gene ends were 3 bases for V and 3 bases for J; bases not matched to a gene: 10. CDR3: CASSERDRGLGYTEAFF. CDR3 sequence (DNA): TGTGCCAGCAGTGAGAGGGACAGGGGACTTGGGTACACTGAAGCTTTCTTT.

The chain combines TRBV27 with TRBJ2-7; 12 bases are a match to TRBD2. This CDR3 is 17 amino acids long. Per the germline V gene, CDR1 is MNHEY and CDR2 is SMNVEV (reference sequence). Germline trimming cut 5 bases from V and 3 bases from J; bases unmatched to any gene: 11. Written as DNA, the CDR3 is TGTGCCAGCAGTCCCGGGACTAGCGGGTCTTCGGTCTACGAGCAGTACGTC. Protein: CASSPGTSGSSVYEQYV.

The rearrangement joins TRBV7-2 to TRBJ2-1; tentatively, D is TRBD1 (5 bases). Germline CDR1 and CDR2: SGHTA and FQGNSA. The CDR3 totals 13 residues. The V and J ends lost 0 bases and 9 bases respectively, with 9 bases between them. The CDR3 here is CASSLALGVEQFF. CDR3 bases: TGTGCCAGCAGCTTAGCGCTAGGGGTTGAGCAGTTCTTC.

The rearrangement links TRBV5-6 to TRBJ2-2, with 9 bases identical to TRBD1. Germline V gene lookup returns CDR1 SGHDT and CDR2 YYEEEE. V lost 4 bases and J lost 6; bases outside the gene matches: 7. The CDR3 extends over 15 amino acids. The chain's CDR3 is CASSLGDRVAGELFF. In DNA, the CDR3 is TGTGCCAGCAGCCTGGGGGACAGGGTGGCCGGGGAGCTGTTTTTT.

The chain links TRBV5-1 to TRBJ2-1, with TRBD2 identical over 7 bases. The CDR3 sequence is 15 residues long. Trimming removed 0 bases from V and 5 bases from J; junction bases left unmatched: 5. CDR1 is SGHRS and CDR2 is YFSETQ in the germline V gene. The CDR3 DNA reads as TGCGCCAGCAGCTTGGCGCGACTAGCAGACAATGAGCAGTTCTTC. Encoded protein: CASSLARLADNEQFF. Using reference TRBV5-1 and TRBJ2-1 for the parts outside the CDR3, the full variable domain is KAGVTQTPRYLIKTRGQQVTLSCSPISGHRSVSWYQQTPGQGLQFLFEYFSETQRNKGNFPGRFSGRQFSNSRSEMNVSTLELGDSALYLCASSLARLADNEQFFGPGTRLTVL.

The V gene is TRBV14, the J gene TRBJ2-7, with unresolved D. Germline V CDR1 and CDR2: SGHDN, FVKESK. This CDR3 comprises 15 residues. The V gene lost 3 bases and the J gene lost 0 bases, with 12 bases spanning the gap. The CDR3 nucleotides read TGTGCCAGCAGCCAGCAACCCGGTGGCTCCTACGAGCAGTACTTC. Translating it yields CASSQQPGGSYEQYF.

This clone was detected a few times. The V and J genes are TRBV16 and TRBJ1-1; D possibly corresponds to TRBD1 (5 bases). In germline, CDR1 is KGHSY, CDR2 FQNENV. This CDR3 comprises 15 residues. V lost 0 bases and J 0 bases, leaving 8 bases between the germline ends. CDR3 DNA: TGTGCCAGCAGCCAATCGTCAGGGATGAACACTGAAGCTTTCTTT. Translated: CASSQSSGMNTEAFF.

Points on this clone: This sample also contains other DNA sequences that code for the same CDR3. The chain employs TRBV6-5 and TRBJ1-5; 7 bases are shared with TRBD1. The V gene's germline CDR1 is MNHEY and CDR2 SVGAGI. This CDR3 spans 13 amino acids. Trimming cost V 6 bases and J 2 bases; bases outside gene matches: 1. The DNA for the CDR3 is TGTGCCAGCAGGGGGACAGGCAATCAGCCCCAGCATTTT. Protein product: CASRGTGNQPQHF.

Here the CDR3 DNA reads TGTGCCAGCAGCCTCAGACAGGGCGGTGAAAAACTGTTTTTT. Protein product: CASSLRQGGEKLFF. V and J are TRBV13 and TRBJ1-4; 7 nucleotides match TRBD1. Germline loops: CDR1 PRHDT, CDR2 FYEKMQ (reference sequence). V trimming: 5 bases; J trimming: 7 bases; junction bases outside the gene matches: 7. This CDR3 region has 14 residues.

A few counts support this clone. The chain is built from TRBV7-9 and TRBJ1-2; D perhaps matches TRBD1 (5 bases). The CDR3 consists of 14 residues. Trimming left V 8 bases short and J 3 bases short, with 16 bases between. CDR1 is SEHNR, CDR2 FQNEAQ, per germline (reference sequence). The CDR3 region is CASRFVGVDYGYTF. In DNA form, the CDR3 reads TGTGCCAGCCGGTTTGTAGGGGTGGACTATGGCTACACCTTC.

CDR3 DNA sequence: TGTGCCAGCAGCTGGATAGCCCTGGGAGGCACCGGGGAGCTGTTTTTT. Amino acids: CASSWIALGGTGELFF. The V call is TRBV5-6, the J call TRBJ2-2, with a tentative D call TRBD2 (6 bases). This CDR3 comprises 16 residues. V lost 3 bases, J lost 4 bases, and 16 bases lay in between. Germline V gene lookup returns CDR1 SGHDT and CDR2 YYEEEE.

As DNA, the CDR3 is TGTGCCAGCAGCAAAACTAGCGGTACCTACGAGCAGTACGTC. Protein product: CASSKTSGTYEQYV. J is TRBJ2-7 and V is TRBV13; 8 positions agree with TRBD2. The CDR3 consists of 14 residues. Germline CDR1 reads PRHDT; CDR2 reads FYEKMQ (reference sequence). The V and J ends lost 5 bases and 2 bases, in that order; junction bases with no gene match: 5.

A few counts support this clone. The rearrangement joins TRBV5-8 to TRBJ2-6; D ambiguous. The V end lost 3 bases, the J end lost 0 bases, and 19 bases lay between the germline ends. Germline V gene data show CDR1 as SGHTS and CDR2 as YDEGEE. There are 19 residues in the CDR3. The CDR3 sequence is CASSSGYLPAYSGANVLTF. The CDR3 DNA is TGTGCCAGCAGCTCAGGCTATTTACCTGCCTACTCTGGGGCCAACGTCCTGACTTTC. Together with reference TRBV5-8 and TRBJ2-6, the CDR3 gives the full variable domain: EAGVTQSPTHLIKTRGQQATLRCSPISGHTSVYWYQQALGLGLQFLLWYDEGEERNRGNFPPRFSGRQFPNYSSELNVNALELEDSALYLCASSSGYLPAYSGANVLTFGAGSRLTVL.

V usage is TRBV5-6 and J usage is TRBJ1-3; D is uncertain. Germline V gene sequence: CDR1 SGHDT, CDR2 YYEEEE. V was cut by 0 bases and J by 4 bases, with 8 bases left in between. The CDR3 is made up of 14 amino acids. In DNA form, the CDR3 reads TGTGCCAGCAGCTTGGCGCAGGTGGGAAACACCATATATTTT. Its protein product is CASSLAQVGNTIYF.

CDR3 DNA: TGTGCCAGCAGCGTAACGACAGGGGCTGAAGCTTTCTTT. Its translation is CASSVTTGAEAFF. The J gene is TRBJ1-1, the V gene TRBV7-6; TRBD1 aligns across 8 bases. This CDR3 has 13 amino acids. Germline CDR1 is SGHVS and CDR2 is FNYEAQ. V lost 5 bases, J lost 6 bases, and 5 bases stayed unmatched.

The count of this clone is one. The CDR3 loop reads CASSPYFSAGANTGELFF. Written as DNA, the CDR3 is TGTGCCAGCAGTCCTTATTTCAGCGCGGGAGCGAACACCGGGGAGCTGTTTTTT. The J gene is TRBJ2-2, the V gene TRBV27; TRBD2 matches at 7 bases. The CDR3 runs 18 residues. From germline, CDR1 is MNHEY and CDR2 SMNVEV (reference sequence). V was clipped by 5 bases and J by 0 bases; unmatched bases: 12.

The chain uses TRBV19 and TRBJ2-3, with TRBD2 as a possible D gene (6 bases). The CDR3 contains 15 residues. V shed 5 bases and J shed 6 bases, with 18 bases lying between them. CDR1 is LNHDA and CDR2 is SQIVND in the germline V gene (reference sequence). For the CDR3, the DNA is TGTGCCAGTAGTCTACTCGCGGAGGGATGGGATACGCAGTATTTT. Translation: CASSLLAEGWDTQYF.

The chain carries TRBV10-3 and TRBJ2-1, with TRBD2 matching over 11 bases. The ends lost 4 bases at V and 7 bases at J; junction bases unmatched: 9. This CDR3 spans 16 amino acids. CDR1 and CDR2 from the germline V gene are ENHRY and SYGVKD. The CDR3, as DNA: TGTGCCATCAGTGCCACCACTAGCGGGAGCGGGAATGAGCAGTTCTTC. Protein sequence: CAISATTSGSGNEQFF.

This chain uses TRBV19 with TRBJ2-1; TRBD2 matches at 8 bases. Germline V gene data show CDR1 as LNHDA and CDR2 as SQIVND (reference sequence). The CDR3 spans 17 residues. The J segment lost 6 bases and the V segment lost 6 bases, leaving 16 bases of the junction unmatched. The CDR3 sequence: CASSRVAGIGGFNEQFF. DNA of the CDR3: TGTGCCAGTAGCAGAGTAGCGGGGATCGGCGGGTTCAATGAGCAGTTCTTC. The full variable domain, its missing parts supplied by reference TRBV19 and TRBJ2-1, is DGGITQSPKYLFRKEGQNVTLSCEQNLNHDAMYWYRQDPGQGLRLIYYSQIVNDFQKGDIAEGYSVSREKKESFPLTVTSAQKNPTAFYLCASSRVAGIGGFNEQFFGPGTRLTVL.

The chain combines TRBV5-1 with TRBJ2-3; TRBD2 agrees at 12 bases. The CDR3 extends over 18 amino acids. With V trimmed by 0 bases and J by 3 bases, 8 bases remained unmatched. Germline loops: CDR1 SGHRS, CDR2 YFSETQ. CDR3 coding DNA: TGCGCCAGCAGCTTGGGTACGACTAGCGGGAGTAGGACAGATACGCAGTATTTT. It encodes CASSLGTTSGSRTDTQYF.

The chain joins TRBV5-1 to TRBJ1-3; 8 positions agree with TRBD1. Per the germline V gene, CDR1 is SGHRS and CDR2 is YFSETQ. The CDR3 is 16 residues long. V lost 5 bases and J lost 0; bases outside the gene matches: 7. The DNA for the CDR3 is TGCGCCAGCAGGGAGCGGACAGGGCCCTCTGGAAACACCATATATTTT. Translation: CASRERTGPSGNTIYF. Combining the CDR3 with reference TRBV5-1 and TRBJ1-3 gives the whole variable domain KAGVTQTPRYLIKTRGQQVTLSCSPISGHRSVSWYQQTPGQGLQFLFEYFSETQRNKGNFPGRFSGRQFSNSRSEMNVSTLELGDSALYLCASRERTGPSGNTIYFGEGSWLTVV.

This chain joins TRBV15 and TRBJ1-1; D perhaps matches TRBD1 (5 bases). The CDR3 totals 14 residues. CDR1 and CDR2 from the germline V gene are LNHNV and YYDKDF (reference sequence). Trimming shortened V by 4 bases and J by 1 base, and 10 bases separated the two germline ends. This CDR3 is CATSKKGQNTEAFF. The CDR3 nucleotides read TGTGCCACCAGCAAAAAAGGACAGAACACTGAAGCTTTCTTT.

The chain employs TRBV7-3 and TRBJ2-1, with TRBD2 matching 10 bases. Trimming took 5 bases from V and 3 from J; bases not matched to a gene: 4. There are 15 residues in the CDR3. Germline lookup yields CDR1 SGHTA and CDR2 FQGTGA. The chain's CDR3 is CASSPRTSGYNEQFF. CDR3 nucleotides: TGTGCCAGCAGCCCTAGGACTAGCGGCTACAATGAGCAGTTCTTC.

The chain employs TRBV10-2 and TRBJ2-1; the match to TRBD2 covers 9 bases. The CDR3 has 15 residues. CDR1 is WSHSY, CDR2 SAAADI, per germline. V lost 3 bases and J lost 4; bases outside the gene matches: 4. CDR3 sequence reads: CASSERSGRYNEQFF. CDR3 nucleotides: TGCGCCAGCAGTGAAAGAAGCGGGAGGTACAATGAGCAGTTCTTC.

V gene TRBV2 combines with J gene TRBJ1-2, with unresolved D. This CDR3 spans 13 amino acids. The V and J ends lost 6 bases and 8 bases respectively, with 16 bases between them. The germline gives CDR1 SNHLY, CDR2 FYNNEI. CDR3 region: CASRVVELEGYTF. As DNA, the CDR3 is TGTGCCAGCAGAGTAGTGGAGTTGGAGGGCTACACCTTC.